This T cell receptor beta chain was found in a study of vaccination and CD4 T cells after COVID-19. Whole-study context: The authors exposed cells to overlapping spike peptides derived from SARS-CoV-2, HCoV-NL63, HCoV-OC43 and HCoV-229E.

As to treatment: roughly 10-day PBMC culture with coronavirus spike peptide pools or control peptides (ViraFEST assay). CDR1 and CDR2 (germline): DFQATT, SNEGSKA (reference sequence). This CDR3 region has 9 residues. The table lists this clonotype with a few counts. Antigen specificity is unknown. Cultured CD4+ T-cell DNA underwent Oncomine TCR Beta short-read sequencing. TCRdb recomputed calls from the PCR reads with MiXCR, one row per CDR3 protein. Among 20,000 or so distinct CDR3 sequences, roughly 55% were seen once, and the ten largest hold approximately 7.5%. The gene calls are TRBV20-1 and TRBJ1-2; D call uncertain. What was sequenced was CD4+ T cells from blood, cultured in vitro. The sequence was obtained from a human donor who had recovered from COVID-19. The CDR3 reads CRGPYGYTF. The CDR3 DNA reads TGCAGAGGCCCCTATGGCTACACCTTC.